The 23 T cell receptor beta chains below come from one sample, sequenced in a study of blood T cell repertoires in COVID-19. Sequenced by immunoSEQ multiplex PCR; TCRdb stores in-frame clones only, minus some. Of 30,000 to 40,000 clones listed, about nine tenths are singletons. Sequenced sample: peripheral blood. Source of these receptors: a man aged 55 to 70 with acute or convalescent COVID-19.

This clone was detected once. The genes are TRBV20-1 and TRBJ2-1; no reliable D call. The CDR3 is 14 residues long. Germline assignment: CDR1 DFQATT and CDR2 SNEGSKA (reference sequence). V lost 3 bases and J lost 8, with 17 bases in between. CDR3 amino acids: CSASRSSSADEQFF. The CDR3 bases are TGCAGTGCTAGTCGTTCTTCCTCTGCGGATGAGCAGTTCTTC.

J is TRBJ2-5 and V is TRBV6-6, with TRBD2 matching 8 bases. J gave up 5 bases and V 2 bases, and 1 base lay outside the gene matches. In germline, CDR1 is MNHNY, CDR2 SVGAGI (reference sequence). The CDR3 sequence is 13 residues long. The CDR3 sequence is CASSYRGGETQYF. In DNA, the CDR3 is TGTGCCAGCAGTTACCGCGGGGGGGAGACCCAGTACTTC.

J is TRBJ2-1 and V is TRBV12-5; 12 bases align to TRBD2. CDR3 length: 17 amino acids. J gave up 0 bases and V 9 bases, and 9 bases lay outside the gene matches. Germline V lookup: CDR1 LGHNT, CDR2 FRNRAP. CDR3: CASVGTSGLSSYNEQFF. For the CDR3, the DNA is TGTGCTAGCGTCGGGACTAGCGGGTTAAGCTCCTACAATGAGCAGTTCTTC.

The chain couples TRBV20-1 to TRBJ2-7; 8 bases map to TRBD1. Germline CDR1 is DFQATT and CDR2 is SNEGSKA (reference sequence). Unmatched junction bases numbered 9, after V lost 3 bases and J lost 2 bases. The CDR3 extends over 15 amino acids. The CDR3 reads CSASAPGTGTYEQYV. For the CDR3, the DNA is TGCAGTGCTAGTGCACCCGGGACAGGAACCTACGAGCAGTACGTC.

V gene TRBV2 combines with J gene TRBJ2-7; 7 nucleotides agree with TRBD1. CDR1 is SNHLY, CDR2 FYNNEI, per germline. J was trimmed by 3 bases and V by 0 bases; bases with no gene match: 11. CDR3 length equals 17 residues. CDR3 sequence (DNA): TGTGCCAGCAGTGAAGCGTCGACAAGGGGGCGCAACTACGAGCAGTACTTC. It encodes CASSEASTRGRNYEQYF.

The CDR3 sequence is CASSFRDRVDEQYF. In nucleotides, the CDR3 is TGTGCCAGCAGCTTCCGGGACAGGGTCGACGAGCAGTACTTC. The V and J genes are TRBV11-2 and TRBJ2-7; 9 positions agree with TRBD1. The junction had 5 bases not matched to a gene; V was cut back by 3 bases and J by 5 bases. This CDR3 comprises 14 residues. Germline V gene data show CDR1 as SGHAT and CDR2 as FQNNGV. Looking up the rest from reference TRBV11-2 and TRBJ2-7 gives the full variable domain: EAGVAQSPRYKIIEKRQSVAFWCNPISGHATLYWYQQILGQGPKLLIQFQNNGVVDDSQLPKDRFSAERLKGVDSTLKIQPAKLEDSAVYLCASSFRDRVDEQYFGPGTRLTVT.

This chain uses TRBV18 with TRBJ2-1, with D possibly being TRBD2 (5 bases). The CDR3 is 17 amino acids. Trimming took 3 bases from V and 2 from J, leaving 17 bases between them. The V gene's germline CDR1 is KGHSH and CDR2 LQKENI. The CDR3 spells CASSPDVGLAAYNEQFF. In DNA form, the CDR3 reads TGTGCCAGCTCACCTGACGTAGGTCTAGCAGCCTACAATGAGCAGTTCTTC.

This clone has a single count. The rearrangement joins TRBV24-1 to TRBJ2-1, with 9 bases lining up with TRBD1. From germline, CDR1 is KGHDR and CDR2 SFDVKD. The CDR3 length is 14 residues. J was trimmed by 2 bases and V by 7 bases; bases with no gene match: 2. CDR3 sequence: CATSRQGAYNEQFF. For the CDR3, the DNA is TGTGCCACCAGCCGACAGGGGGCCTACAATGAGCAGTTCTTC.

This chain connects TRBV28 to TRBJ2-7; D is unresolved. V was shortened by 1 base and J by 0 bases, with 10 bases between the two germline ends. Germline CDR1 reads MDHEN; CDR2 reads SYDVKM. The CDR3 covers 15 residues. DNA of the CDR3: TGTGCCAGCAGTTTATCTTCCCTGTTCTCCTACGAGCAGTACTTC. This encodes CASSLSSLFSYEQYF.

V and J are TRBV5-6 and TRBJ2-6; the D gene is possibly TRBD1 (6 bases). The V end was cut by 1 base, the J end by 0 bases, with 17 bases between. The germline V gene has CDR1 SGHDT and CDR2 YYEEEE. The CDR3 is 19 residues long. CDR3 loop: CASSLFGTITYSGANVLTF. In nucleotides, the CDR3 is TGTGCCAGCAGCTTGTTCGGGACAATAACATACTCTGGGGCCAACGTCCTGACTTTC.

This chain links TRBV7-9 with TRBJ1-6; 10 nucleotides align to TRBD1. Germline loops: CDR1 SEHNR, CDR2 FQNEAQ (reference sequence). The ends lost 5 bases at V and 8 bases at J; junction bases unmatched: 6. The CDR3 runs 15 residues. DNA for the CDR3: TGTGCCAGCAGCCAACCAGGGACAGGGGATTCACCCCTCCACTTT. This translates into CASSQPGTGDSPLHF.

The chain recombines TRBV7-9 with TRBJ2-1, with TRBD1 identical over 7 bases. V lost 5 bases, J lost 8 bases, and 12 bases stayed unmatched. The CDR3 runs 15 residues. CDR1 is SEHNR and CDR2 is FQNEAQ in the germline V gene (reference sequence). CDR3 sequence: CASSPLQGFGDEQFF. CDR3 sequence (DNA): TGTGCCAGCAGCCCCTTACAGGGGTTCGGTGATGAGCAGTTCTTC.

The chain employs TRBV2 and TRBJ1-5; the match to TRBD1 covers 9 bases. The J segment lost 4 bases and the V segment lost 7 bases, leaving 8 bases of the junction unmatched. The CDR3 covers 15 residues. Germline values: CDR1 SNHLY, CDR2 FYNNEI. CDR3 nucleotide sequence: TGTGCCAGCACCCGGGACAGGGTGTGGAATCAGCCCCAGCATTTT. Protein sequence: CASTRDRVWNQPQHF.

CDR3 residues: CASSSDRGSHEQYF. The CDR3 DNA sequence: TGTGCCAGCAGTTCCGACAGGGGTTCCCACGAGCAGTACTTC. This chain links TRBV27 with TRBJ2-7, with 8 bases fitting TRBD1. J lost 5 bases, V lost 4 bases, and 7 bases had no gene match. Looked up from germline, CDR1 is MNHEY and CDR2 is SMNVEV (reference sequence). The CDR3 contains 14 residues.

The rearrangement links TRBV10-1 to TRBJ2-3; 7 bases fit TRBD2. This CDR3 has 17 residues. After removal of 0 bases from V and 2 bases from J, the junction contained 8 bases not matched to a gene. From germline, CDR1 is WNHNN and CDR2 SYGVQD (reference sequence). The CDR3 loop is CASSESLSGIPTDTQYF. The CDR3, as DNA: TGCGCCAGCAGTGAGTCCCTAAGCGGGATCCCCACAGATACGCAGTATTTT.

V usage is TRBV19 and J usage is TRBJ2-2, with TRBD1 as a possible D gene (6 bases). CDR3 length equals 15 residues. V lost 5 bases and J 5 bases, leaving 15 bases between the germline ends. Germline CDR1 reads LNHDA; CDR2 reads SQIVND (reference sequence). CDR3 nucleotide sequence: TGTGCCAGTAGTGCCCAGGGGCGCGGAACCGGGGAGCTGTTTTTT. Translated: CASSAQGRGTGELFF. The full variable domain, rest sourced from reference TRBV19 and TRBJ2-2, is DGGITQSPKYLFRKEGQNVTLSCEQNLNHDAMYWYRQDPGQGLRLIYYSQIVNDFQKGDIAEGYSVSREKKESFPLTVTSAQKNPTAFYLCASSAQGRGTGELFFGEGSRLTVL.

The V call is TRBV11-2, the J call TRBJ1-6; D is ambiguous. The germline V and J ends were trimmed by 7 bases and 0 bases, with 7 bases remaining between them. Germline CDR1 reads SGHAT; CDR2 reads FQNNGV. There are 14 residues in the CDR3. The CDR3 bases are TGTGCCAGCATCGACTTCTCCTATAATTCACCCCTCCACTTT. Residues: CASIDFSYNSPLHF.

The CDR3 is CASSPAILNTEAFF. In nucleotides, the CDR3 is TGTGCCAGCTCACCAGCGATTTTGAACACTGAAGCTTTCTTT. The V gene is TRBV18, the J gene TRBJ1-1; D is unclear. This CDR3 region has 14 residues. V lost 2 bases, J lost 0 bases, and 7 bases lay in between. Germline values: CDR1 KGHSH, CDR2 LQKENI.

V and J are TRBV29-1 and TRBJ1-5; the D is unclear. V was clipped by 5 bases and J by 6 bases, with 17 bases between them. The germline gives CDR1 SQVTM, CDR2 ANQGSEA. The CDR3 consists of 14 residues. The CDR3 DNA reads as TGCAGCGTTCTGGAGCAGAGATCGGGTCAGCCCCAGCATTTT. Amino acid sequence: CSVLEQRSGQPQHF.

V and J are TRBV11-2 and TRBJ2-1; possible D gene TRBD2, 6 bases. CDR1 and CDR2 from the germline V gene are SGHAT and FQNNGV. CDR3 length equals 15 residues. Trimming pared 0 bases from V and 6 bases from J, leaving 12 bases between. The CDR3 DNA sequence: TGTGCCAGCAGCTTAGAACTAGCCGTTGCCAATGAGCAGTTCTTC. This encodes CASSLELAVANEQFF.

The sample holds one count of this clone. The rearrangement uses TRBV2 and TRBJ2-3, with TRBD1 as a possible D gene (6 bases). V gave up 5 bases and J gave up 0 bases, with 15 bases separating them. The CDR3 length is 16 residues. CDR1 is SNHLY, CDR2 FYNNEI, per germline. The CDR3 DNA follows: TGTGCCAGCAGTCGGACAGATTCGATGAGCACAGATACGCAGTATTTT. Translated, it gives CASSRTDSMSTDTQYF.

CDR3 in DNA: TGTGCCAGCAGCCCCGCCCGGGGTTTGGCTGAGCAGTTCTTC. Its protein product is CASSPARGLAEQFF. The chain joins TRBV11-3 to TRBJ2-1, with D tentatively TRBD2 (5 bases). This CDR3 has 14 residues. V dropped 5 bases and J dropped 9 bases, with 17 bases sitting between them. Germline CDR1 is SGHNT and CDR2 is YENEEA.

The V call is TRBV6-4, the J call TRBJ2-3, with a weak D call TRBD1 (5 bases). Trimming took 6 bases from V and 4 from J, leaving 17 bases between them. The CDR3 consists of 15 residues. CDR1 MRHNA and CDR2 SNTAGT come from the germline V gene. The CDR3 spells CASSEPGSSADTQYF. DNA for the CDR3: TGTGCCAGCAGCGAGCCAGGGTCCAGCGCAGATACGCAGTATTTT.